This record concerns one T cell receptor (beta chain) sequence. Sequencing was performed with immunoSEQ multiplex PCR; in TCRdb, only in-frame clones are kept and a portion is missing. In the table there are roughly 80,000 clones, over 75% of which are singletons. The data were taken from a study of control samples from healthy donors and cancer patients. In germline, CDR1 is SGDLS, CDR2 YYNGEE. The ends lost 0 bases at V and 4 bases at J; junction bases unmatched: 4. The CDR3 consists of 15 residues. This rearrangement joins TRBV9 to TRBJ2-3, with 8 positions matching TRBD2. Sequenced: blood. The source is a woman between 50 and 59 years old in good health. The CDR3 loop is CASSVDRGGPDTQYF. CDR3 DNA sequence: TGTGCCAGCAGCGTAGATCGGGGGGGCCCAGATACGCAGTATTTT.